The rows below give T cell receptor beta chains drawn from one sample of a study of T cell responses to AZD1222 COVID-19 vaccine. The assay was immunoSEQ multiplex PCR, and TCRdb's table has in-frame clones only and misses some. The table has 140,000 to 150,000 clones, approximately 92% seen once. This sample comprised peripheral blood, obtained on day 0 of AZD1222 vaccination. Receptor source: an adult in good health. CDR3s include the opening cysteine and the closing phenylalanine or tryptophan. Fields, in order: V gene, D gene, clone size, J gene, CDR3 DNA, CDR3 protein. A D gene is named only where the DNA matches it firmly. Not all rows give a size; the values are once, few, many and, for expanded clones, a class.

v_gene: TRBV3-1/TRBV3-2
d_gene: .
abundance: .
j_gene: TRBJ1-2
CDR3nt: TGTGCCAGCAGCCAAGGCGTCCGTAGTATTGGCTACACCTTC
CDR3aa: CASSQGVRSIGYTF

v_gene: TRBV19
d_gene: TRBD1
abundance: .
j_gene: TRBJ1-5
CDR3nt: TGTGCCAGTAGTCAGGGGACAGCGAATCAGCCCCAGCATTTT
CDR3aa: CASSQGTANQPQHF

v_gene: TRBV18
d_gene: TRBD1
abundance: .
j_gene: TRBJ2-7
CDR3nt: TGTGCCAGCTCACGGGACAGAGACTCCTACGAGCAGTACTTC
CDR3aa: CASSRDRDSYEQYF

v_gene: TRBV11-3
d_gene: .
abundance: .
j_gene: TRBJ2-3
CDR3nt: TGTGCCAGCAGCTTAGGGTCGCGAGGCGGGTTCAGCACAGATACGCAGTATTTT
CDR3aa: CASSLGSRGGFSTDTQYF

v_gene: TRBV21-1
d_gene: .
abundance: .
j_gene: TRBJ2-1
CDR3nt: TGTGCCAGCAGCACTCGGGAGTCGCTGGGCAATGAGCAGTTCTTC
CDR3aa: CASSTRESLGNEQFF

v_gene: TRBV18
d_gene: .
abundance: .
j_gene: TRBJ1-2
CDR3nt: TGTGCCAGCTCACAAGACAGCCTCTATGGCTACACCTTC
CDR3aa: CASSQDSLYGYTF

v_gene: TRBV4-2
d_gene: .
abundance: few
j_gene: TRBJ2-1
CDR3nt: TGTGCCAGCAGCCAAGTAAACAGCTACAATGAGCAGTTCTTC
CDR3aa: CASSQVNSYNEQFF

v_gene: TRBV28
d_gene: .
abundance: .
j_gene: TRBJ1-2
CDR3nt: TGTGCCAGCAGTCCCAGCAAAAGCATGGGCTACACCTTC
CDR3aa: CASSPSKSMGYTF

v_gene: TRBV2
d_gene: TRBD2
abundance: .
j_gene: TRBJ2-3
CDR3nt: TGTGCCAGCAGTGCTAGCGGGAGGGCCTTGGGCGATACGCAGTATTTT
CDR3aa: CASSASGRALGDTQYF

v_gene: TRBV5-1
d_gene: TRBD2
abundance: .
j_gene: TRBJ2-1
CDR3nt: TGCGCCAGCAGCTTGGCAGCGCTAGCGGGAGGGCCCCACTACAATGAGCAGTTCTTC
CDR3aa: CASSLAALAGGPHYNEQFF

v_gene: TRBV6-5
d_gene: .
abundance: .
j_gene: TRBJ1-5
CDR3nt: TGTGCCAGCAGTTACCAGGGGACTCAGCCCCAGCATTTT
CDR3aa: CASSYQGTQPQHF

v_gene: TRBV11-2
d_gene: TRBD2
abundance: .
j_gene: TRBJ2-7
CDR3nt: TGTGCCAGCAGCTTCCGGACTAGTATCTACGAGCAGTACTTC
CDR3aa: CASSFRTSIYEQYF

v_gene: TRBV24-1
d_gene: .
abundance: .
j_gene: TRBJ1-1
CDR3nt: TGTGCCACCAGTTCGGGGAACACTGAAGCTTTCTTT
CDR3aa: CATSSGNTEAFF

v_gene: TRBV5-1
d_gene: .
abundance: .
j_gene: TRBJ2-4
CDR3nt: TGCGCCAGCAGCTTGGATGGAAACATTCAGTACTTC
CDR3aa: CASSLDGNIQYF

v_gene: TRBV6-5
d_gene: .
abundance: .
j_gene: TRBJ1-5
CDR3nt: TGTGCCAGCGGCCCGCGGGGCCGGGATCAGCCCCAGCATTTT
CDR3aa: CASGPRGRDQPQHF

v_gene: TRBV6-1
d_gene: TRBD2
abundance: .
j_gene: TRBJ2-1
CDR3nt: TGTGCCAGCAGTGCCACGTTCGGGACTAGTTTCAATGAGCAGTTCTTC
CDR3aa: CASSATFGTSFNEQFF

v_gene: TRBV27
d_gene: .
abundance: .
j_gene: TRBJ1-6
CDR3nt: TGTGCCAGCAGTCGCGGGGGCAATAGGGGATCACCCCTCCACTTT
CDR3aa: CASSRGGNRGSPLHF

v_gene: TRBV30
d_gene: .
abundance: .
j_gene: TRBJ1-3
CDR3nt: TGTGCCTGGAGGGGAATCGGCTCTGGAAACACCATATATTTT
CDR3aa: CAWRGIGSGNTIYF

v_gene: TRBV6-6
d_gene: .
abundance: few
j_gene: TRBJ1-5
CDR3nt: TGTGCCAGCAGTTACCCCACAGGTTACAATCAGCCCCAGCATTTT
CDR3aa: CASSYPTGYNQPQHF

v_gene: TRBV15
d_gene: .
abundance: .
j_gene: TRBJ2-6
CDR3nt: TGTGCCACCAGCAGAGAATACAGGGATGGGGCCAACGTCCTGACTTTC
CDR3aa: CATSREYRDGANVLTF

v_gene: TRBV6-5
d_gene: .
abundance: few
j_gene: TRBJ2-3
CDR3nt: TGTGCCAGCATGACCGGGGGGCTAGGAGATACGCAGTATTTT
CDR3aa: CASMTGGLGDTQYF

v_gene: TRBV19
d_gene: TRBD1
abundance: .
j_gene: TRBJ1-4
CDR3nt: TGTGCCAGTAAAAGTTGGGACAGGGGCCTACCAACTAATGAAAAACTGTTTTTT
CDR3aa: CASKSWDRGLPTNEKLFF

v_gene: TRBV20-1
d_gene: .
abundance: .
j_gene: TRBJ1-2
CDR3nt: TGCAGTGCTAGTGGCGGGGGATGGAGCTACACCTTC
CDR3aa: CSASGGGWSYTF

v_gene: TRBV7-2
d_gene: .
abundance: .
j_gene: TRBJ1-2
CDR3nt: TGTGCCAGCAGCGATGGCTTGGGCTATGGCTACACCTTC
CDR3aa: CASSDGLGYGYTF

v_gene: TRBV20-1
d_gene: TRBD2
abundance: .
j_gene: TRBJ2-3
CDR3nt: TGCAGTGCTAGTCGTCCGGCGGGAGGGAAAGATACGCAGTATTTT
CDR3aa: CSASRPAGGKDTQYF

v_gene: TRBV27
d_gene: .
abundance: .
j_gene: TRBJ2-5
CDR3nt: TGTGCCAGCAGTCCCGGGACTGGTGTGGGAACCCAGTACTTC
CDR3aa: CASSPGTGVGTQYF

v_gene: TRBV7-9
d_gene: TRBD2
abundance: .
j_gene: TRBJ2-1
CDR3nt: TGTGCCAGCAGCTTAGAGCGGACTAGCGGGGGGCGTAGGAATGAGCAGTTCTTC
CDR3aa: CASSLERTSGGRRNEQFF

v_gene: TRBV29-1
d_gene: .
abundance: .
j_gene: TRBJ2-2
CDR3nt: TGCAGCGCCTCTAGGGAGACCACCGGGGAGCTGTTTTTT
CDR3aa: CSASRETTGELFF

v_gene: TRBV14
d_gene: .
abundance: .
j_gene: TRBJ2-1
CDR3nt: TGTGCCAGCAGCCAAGCTCCCCAAACGGGTTACAATGAGCAGTTCTTC
CDR3aa: CASSQAPQTGYNEQFF

v_gene: TRBV18
d_gene: .
abundance: .
j_gene: TRBJ2-7
CDR3nt: TGTGCCAGCTCACCTGGCCCCTACGAGCAGTACTTC
CDR3aa: CASSPGPYEQYF

v_gene: TRBV28
d_gene: .
abundance: .
j_gene: TRBJ1-3
CDR3nt: TGTGCCAGCAGTTTGACAGGTTTCAGAAACACCATATATTTT
CDR3aa: CASSLTGFRNTIYF

v_gene: TRBV12-3/TRBV12-4
d_gene: TRBD2
abundance: .
j_gene: TRBJ2-5
CDR3nt: TGTGCCAGCAGTTTAGGGGGGGGTGAGACCCAGTACTTC
CDR3aa: CASSLGGGETQYF

v_gene: TRBV21-1
d_gene: .
abundance: .
j_gene: TRBJ1-2
CDR3nt: TGTGCCAGCAGCAAAGGGCCTGAGACAGCCTATAACTATGGCTACACCTTC
CDR3aa: CASSKGPETAYNYGYTF

v_gene: TRBV3-1/TRBV3-2
d_gene: .
abundance: once
j_gene: TRBJ2-5
CDR3nt: TGTGCCAGCAGCCAAGATCGGTACAGCCCCAGAGACTTC
CDR3aa: CASSQDRYSPRDF

v_gene: TRBV7-2
d_gene: TRBD2
abundance: .
j_gene: TRBJ2-2
CDR3nt: TGTGCCAGCAGCTTGGGACTAGCGGAGCTCACCGGGGAGCTGTTTTTT
CDR3aa: CASSLGLAELTGELFF

v_gene: TRBV27
d_gene: .
abundance: .
j_gene: TRBJ2-1
CDR3nt: TGTGCCAGCAGTTTAGGGCAGGGGAAGGATGAGCAGTTCTTC
CDR3aa: CASSLGQGKDEQFF

v_gene: TRBV7-9
d_gene: .
abundance: .
j_gene: TRBJ1-2
CDR3nt: TGTGCCAGCAGCTTACAGGGCTCATATAACTATGGCTACACCTTC
CDR3aa: CASSLQGSYNYGYTF

v_gene: TRBV28
d_gene: .
abundance: .
j_gene: TRBJ2-5
CDR3nt: TGTGCCAGCAGTTTATTTTCCCAAGAGACCCAGTACTTC
CDR3aa: CASSLFSQETQYF

v_gene: TRBV27
d_gene: .
abundance: .
j_gene: TRBJ2-5
CDR3nt: TGTGCCAGCAGTTTATATTACGGGGCCCAAGAGACCCAGTACTTC
CDR3aa: CASSLYYGAQETQYF

v_gene: TRBV6-5
d_gene: TRBD1
abundance: .
j_gene: TRBJ1-6
CDR3nt: TGTGCCAGCAGTTACTCGGACAGGACCAATTCACCCCTCCACTTT
CDR3aa: CASSYSDRTNSPLHF

v_gene: TRBV13
d_gene: .
abundance: .
j_gene: TRBJ1-2
CDR3nt: TGTGCCAGCAGCTTCTCGGTTCAGGCGGGAGGGTCGGGAAATGGCTACACCTTC
CDR3aa: CASSFSVQAGGSGNGYTF